One and the same sample provided the 30 T cell receptor beta chains below, sequenced in a study of T-cell reconstitution after alpha-beta-depleted transplantation in children. During its preparation, the TCRbeta library received unique molecular identifiers. TCRdb passed the PCR reads through MiXCR, listing each CDR3 protein once. Of about 600,000 distinct CDR3 sequences listed, 23% were seen once; the top ten hold 13% to 15%. The sample was PBMCs, mostly from graft donor cells, taken 360 days after TCRalphabeta/CD19-depleted stem cell transplant. The receptors shown here come from a boy younger than two who had a stem cell transplant for acute myeloid leukemia, so the T cells may come from the graft donor.

The chain recombines TRBV11-2 with TRBJ2-7; the D is unclear. Per the germline V gene, CDR1 is SGHAT and CDR2 is FQNNGV. The CDR3 is 12 residues long. The V and J ends lost 4 bases and 2 bases respectively, with 6 bases between them. The CDR3 DNA is TGTGCCAGCAGCTCAGAGACCTACGAGCAGTACGTC. Its protein product is CASSSETYEQYV.

This clonotype was seen ten or more times. The rearrangement links TRBV3-1 to TRBJ2-7; perhaps TRBD2 as D (6 bases). Germline assignment: CDR1 LGHDT and CDR2 YNNKEL (reference sequence). Trimming took 1 base from V and 6 from J, leaving 13 bases between them. There are 14 residues in the CDR3. The CDR3 sequence is CASSQGPTSAEQYF. The CDR3 region has the DNA TGTGCCAGCAGCCAAGGTCCGACTAGTGCCGAGCAGTACTTC.

In its sample, this clonotype was seen many times. This chain joins TRBV18 and TRBJ2-1; 12 nucleotides match TRBD2. This CDR3 spans 16 amino acids. The junction had 7 bases not matched to a gene; V was cut back by 5 bases and J by 5 bases. CDR1 and CDR2 (germline): KGHSH, LQKENI. The CDR3 DNA follows: TGTGCCAGCTCAACTCGGACTAGCGGGGACCACAATGAGCAGTTCTTC. It translates to CASSTRTSGDHNEQFF.

The rearrangement joins TRBV9 to TRBJ2-3; D gene ambiguous. Trimming pared 3 bases from V and 0 bases from J, leaving 14 bases between. This CDR3 is 16 amino acids long. Germline V lookup: CDR1 SGDLS, CDR2 YYNGEE. The CDR3 DNA sequence: TGTGCCAGCAGCGCGACGGCCGGTCCCAGCACAGATACGCAGTATTTT. Residues: CASSATAGPSTDTQYF.

The CDR3 DNA reads as TGTGCCAGCACCGAACAGGGTTCGAACACCGGGGAGCTGTTTTTT. This encodes CASTEQGSNTGELFF. V usage is TRBV28 and J usage is TRBJ2-2, with a possible D match to TRBD1 (6 bases). The CDR3 runs 15 residues. V was pared by 7 bases and J by 0 bases, with 12 bases between. CDR1 and CDR2 (germline): MDHEN, SYDVKM.

This clonotype was seen only a few times. The chain carries TRBV6-1 and TRBJ2-3; TRBD2 matches at 7 bases. Unmatched junction bases numbered 6, after V lost 0 bases and J lost 3 bases. Looked up from germline, CDR1 is MNHNS and CDR2 is SASEGT. The CDR3 length is 16 residues. Here the CDR3 reads CASSEAPWGGTDTQYF. Here the CDR3 DNA reads TGTGCCAGCAGTGAAGCTCCGTGGGGGGGGACAGATACGCAGTATTTT.

This clonotype showed up many times. The chain uses TRBV12-3 or TRBV12-4 and TRBJ2-2; D ambiguous. With 5 bases removed from V and 1 base from J, the gap between germline ends came to 14 bases. The CDR3 has 16 amino acids. CDR3 bases: TGTGCCAGCAGTCTCGCACGGACCAGGAACACCGGGGAGCTGTTTTTT. It is translated as CASSLARTRNTGELFF.

V gene TRBV29-1 combines with J gene TRBJ1-4, with 9 bases that match TRBD1. Germline V gene data show CDR1 as SQVTM and CDR2 as ANQGSEA. J gave up 12 bases and V 6 bases, and 14 bases lay outside the gene matches. The length of the CDR3 is 14 residues. The CDR3 DNA reads as TGCAGCGTGGATTCCGGGACAGGGAGGTTGGAACTGTTTTTT. It is translated as CSVDSGTGRLELFF.

This clonotype was detected ten times or more. The chain links TRBV29-1 to TRBJ2-3; TRBD1 matches at 8 bases. Trimming cost V 1 base and J 2 bases; bases outside gene matches: 8. CDR3 size: 16 residues. CDR1 and CDR2 from the germline V gene are SQVTM and ANQGSEA. CDR3 region: CSVEGEDRADTDTQYF. CDR3 DNA sequence: TGCAGCGTTGAAGGGGAGGACAGGGCGGACACAGATACGCAGTATTTT.

The rearrangement joins TRBV9 to TRBJ2-1; D call uncertain. The germline V and J ends were trimmed by 4 bases and 5 bases, with 13 bases remaining between them. CDR3 length equals 14 residues. CDR1 and CDR2 from the germline V gene are SGDLS and YYNGEE. CDR3 region: CASSLEVVHNEQFF. Here the CDR3 DNA reads TGTGCCAGCAGCTTAGAGGTAGTCCACAATGAGCAGTTCTTC.

This clonotype came up a few times. V usage is TRBV4-2 and J usage is TRBJ1-2; D is undetermined. V lost 2 bases to trimming and J lost 0 bases, with 4 bases between them. Germline CDR1 and CDR2: LGHNA and YNFKEQ. The CDR3 consists of 13 residues. DNA for the CDR3: TGTGCCAGCAGCCAATATCCTAACTATGGCTACACCTTC. Protein product: CASSQYPNYGYTF.

This clonotype was detected a few times. As DNA, the CDR3 is TGCAGTGCTCCCCGAGGGAGACTAAGCGGGGAGCTGTTTTTT. It specifies CSAPRGRLSGELFF. The chain links TRBV20-1 to TRBJ2-2; D might be TRBD2 (5 bases). The germline V gene has CDR1 DFQATT and CDR2 SNEGSKA (reference sequence). The ends were cut back, 5 bases at V and 7 bases at J, with 17 bases in the middle. The CDR3 runs to 14 residues.

This clonotype showed up many times. The CDR3, as DNA: TGTGCCAGCAGCCGGGACACTGAAAAACTGTTTTTT. Translated, it gives CASSRDTEKLFF. The gene calls are TRBV12-3 or TRBV12-4 and TRBJ1-4, with a tentative D call TRBD1 (6 bases). This CDR3 spans 12 amino acids. The V end lost 6 bases, the J end lost 7 bases, and 9 bases lay between the germline ends.

The V and J genes are TRBV12-5 and TRBJ1-5; TRBD1 matches 7 bases. There are 15 residues in the CDR3. In germline, CDR1 is LGHNT, CDR2 FRNRAP. V shed 2 bases, J shed 6 bases, and the junction held 7 bases outside the gene matches. Here the CDR3 DNA reads TGTGCTAGTGGTTTGACAGGGGATCTGATTCAGCCCCAGCATTTT. Residues: CASGLTGDLIQPQHF.

This clonotype was seen only a few times. The chain is built from TRBV5-1 and TRBJ2-1, with TRBD1 as a possible D gene (6 bases). Germline V gene data show CDR1 as SGHRS and CDR2 as YFSETQ. The length of the CDR3 is 13 residues. The germline V and J ends were trimmed by 3 bases and 5 bases, with 9 bases remaining between them. CDR3 coding DNA: TGCGCCAGCAGCTGGACAGCCGACAATGAGCAGTTCTTC. Protein: CASSWTADNEQFF.

The J gene is TRBJ2-1, the V gene TRBV7-9; D is ambiguous. The CDR3 spans 13 residues. Per germline, CDR1 SEHNR and CDR2 FQNEAQ (reference sequence). V lost 5 bases, J lost 12 bases, and 17 bases lay in between. This chain's CDR3 is CASSQPESPWQFF. CDR3 bases: TGTGCCAGCAGCCAGCCAGAGTCCCCTTGGCAGTTCTTC. The variable domain in full, completed from reference TRBV7-9 and TRBJ2-1, reads DTGVSQNPRHKITKRGQNVTFRCDPISEHNRLYWYRQTLGQGPEFLTYFQNEAQLEKSRLLSDRFSAERPKGSFSTLEIQRTEQGDSAMYLCASSQPESPWQFFGPGTRLTVL.

With respect to this clonotype: One base away lies a much larger clone, so this may be a sequencing read error. The gene calls are TRBV7-8 and TRBJ2-1, with 7 bases fitting TRBD2. The CDR3 extends over 17 amino acids. The germline CDR1 and CDR2 sequences are SGHVS and FQNEAQ. CDR3 nucleotide sequence: TGTGCCAGCAGCCGTTCCCGTAGCGGGTCCATCCCCAATGAGCGGTTCTTC. It translates to CASSRSRSGSIPNERFF.

This clonotype was observed a few times. The chain couples TRBV4-3 to TRBJ1-2, with D unclear. The CDR3 covers 13 residues. The germline V gene encodes CDR1 LGHNA and CDR2 YSLEER. The V gene lost 4 bases and the J gene lost 8 bases, with 14 bases spanning the gap. The CDR3 reads CASSRTEGEGYTF. The CDR3 coding sequence is TGCGCCAGCAGCCGCACGGAAGGTGAAGGCTACACCTTC.

The gene calls are TRBV20-1 and TRBJ1-1, with TRBD1 identical over 8 bases. V lost 1 base to trimming and J lost 1 base; unmatched junction nucleotides: 5. CDR1 is DFQATT and CDR2 is SNEGSKA in the germline V gene (reference sequence). The CDR3 sequence is 15 residues long. For the CDR3, the DNA is TGCAGTGCTAGAGCCCTCGGACAGGGGAACACTGAAGCTTTCTTT. It yields the protein CSARALGQGNTEAFF.

This clonotype came up a few times. The CDR3 DNA follows: TGTGCCACGGCGCCCGGACAGGAAGAGACCCAGTACTTC. Protein: CATAPGQEETQYF. The V call is TRBV10-3, the J call TRBJ2-5; TRBD1 matches at 7 bases. The CDR3 is 13 amino acids. The J segment lost 3 bases and the V segment lost 10 bases, leaving 8 bases of the junction unmatched. Per the germline V gene, CDR1 is ENHRY and CDR2 is SYGVKD.

In its sample, this clonotype was seen many times. The chain employs TRBV18 and TRBJ2-3; D call uncertain. This CDR3 is built from 15 residues. Trimming cost V 1 base and J 3 bases, with 11 bases left between them. Germline lookup yields CDR1 KGHSH and CDR2 LQKENI. The CDR3 DNA reads TGTGCCAGCTCACCACTACCCGTGGGGACAGATACGCAGTATTTT. The encoded protein is CASSPLPVGTDTQYF.

This clonotype was seen only a few times. J is TRBJ2-1 and V is TRBV20-1; D could derive from TRBD1 or TRBD2 (6 bases each). Germline lookup yields CDR1 DFQATT and CDR2 SNEGSKA (reference sequence). The length of the CDR3 is 14 residues. V lost 5 bases and J lost 4, with 15 bases in between. The CDR3 sequence: CSAVQGLSYNEQFF. In nucleotides, the CDR3 is TGCAGTGCTGTACAGGGACTCTCTTACAATGAGCAGTTCTTC.

This clonotype was recorded at least ten times. The chain uses TRBV20-1 and TRBJ2-6, with 9 bases that match TRBD1. The germline CDR1 and CDR2 sequences are DFQATT and SNEGSKA (reference sequence). The V and J ends lost 0 bases and 2 bases, in that order; junction bases with no gene match: 11. There are 19 residues in the CDR3. CDR3 residues: CSARDRRGQGFTGANVLTF. Here the CDR3 DNA reads TGCAGTGCTAGAGACCGAAGGGGACAGGGTTTTACTGGGGCCAACGTCCTGACTTTC.

The chain carries TRBV6-4 and TRBJ2-7; no clear D. Trimming took 8 bases from V and 2 from J, leaving 10 bases between them. CDR3 length equals 12 residues. From germline, CDR1 is MRHNA and CDR2 SNTAGT. The CDR3 DNA sequence: TGTGCCAGCGGACCCGACACCTACGAGCAGTACGTC. Protein: CASGPDTYEQYV.

V usage is TRBV7-9 and J usage is TRBJ2-7; 9 positions agree with TRBD2. V lost 5 bases, J lost 2 bases, and 7 bases stayed unmatched. The V gene's germline CDR1 is SEHNR and CDR2 FQNEAQ (reference sequence). CDR3 length equals 15 residues. DNA for the CDR3: TGTGCCAGCAGCCCACCCTCTAGCGGGGCCTACGAGCAGTACTTC. Translation gives CASSPPSSGAYEQYF.

The chain is built from TRBV29-1 and TRBJ2-7; 9 bases align to TRBD1. Germline V CDR1 and CDR2: SQVTM, ANQGSEA. There are 19 residues in the CDR3. J gave up 1 base and V 1 base, and 17 bases lay outside the gene matches. The CDR3 loop is CSVEGGGGVTGGDSYEQYF. Here the CDR3 DNA reads TGCAGCGTTGAAGGAGGTGGAGGGGTAACAGGGGGCGATTCCTACGAGCAGTACTTC.

This clonotype was counted a few times. This chain uses TRBV5-1 with TRBJ1-1, with 7 bases aligning to TRBD1. There are 14 residues in the CDR3. Germline assignment: CDR1 SGHRS and CDR2 YFSETQ. Trimming at V came to 4 bases and at J to 5 bases, leaving 8 bases not matched to a gene. The CDR3 bases are TGCGCCAGCAGCGAAACAGGGGTGGCGACTGAAGCTTTCTTT. Residues: CASSETGVATEAFF. The variable domain in full, with the rest retrieved from reference TRBV5-1 and TRBJ1-1, is KAGVTQTPRYLIKTRGQQVTLSCSPISGHRSVSWYQQTPGQGLQFLFEYFSETQRNKGNFPGRFSGRQFSNSRSEMNVSTLELGDSALYLCASSETGVATEAFFGQGTRLTVV.

V usage is TRBV6-5 and J usage is TRBJ2-2; possible D gene TRBD1, 6 bases. Germline V gives CDR1 MNHEY, CDR2 SVGAGI. Trimming left V 0 bases short and J 3 bases short, with 8 bases between. The CDR3 sequence is 15 residues long. CDR3: CASSYSTGHTGELFF. The CDR3 bases are TGTGCCAGCAGTTACTCTACAGGGCACACCGGGGAGCTGTTTTTT.

The chain combines TRBV4-1 with TRBJ2-1; D may be TRBD1 (5 bases). This CDR3 spans 11 amino acids. The germline V gene encodes CDR1 MGHRA and CDR2 YSYEKL. Between the trimmed V and J ends, which lost 3 bases and 10 bases, there was a span of 7 bases. As DNA, the CDR3 is TGCGCCAGCAGCCAGAACAGGGAGCAGTTCTTC. Its protein product is CASSQNREQFF.

This clonotype was observed a few times. The chain recombines TRBV12-3 or TRBV12-4 with TRBJ1-2, with D unclear. Trimming took 6 bases from V and 8 from J, leaving 22 bases between them. This CDR3 is built from 15 residues. CDR3: CASSPFPLEGGGYTF. CDR3 nucleotide sequence: TGTGCCAGCAGCCCATTCCCCCTCGAGGGCGGCGGCTACACCTTC.